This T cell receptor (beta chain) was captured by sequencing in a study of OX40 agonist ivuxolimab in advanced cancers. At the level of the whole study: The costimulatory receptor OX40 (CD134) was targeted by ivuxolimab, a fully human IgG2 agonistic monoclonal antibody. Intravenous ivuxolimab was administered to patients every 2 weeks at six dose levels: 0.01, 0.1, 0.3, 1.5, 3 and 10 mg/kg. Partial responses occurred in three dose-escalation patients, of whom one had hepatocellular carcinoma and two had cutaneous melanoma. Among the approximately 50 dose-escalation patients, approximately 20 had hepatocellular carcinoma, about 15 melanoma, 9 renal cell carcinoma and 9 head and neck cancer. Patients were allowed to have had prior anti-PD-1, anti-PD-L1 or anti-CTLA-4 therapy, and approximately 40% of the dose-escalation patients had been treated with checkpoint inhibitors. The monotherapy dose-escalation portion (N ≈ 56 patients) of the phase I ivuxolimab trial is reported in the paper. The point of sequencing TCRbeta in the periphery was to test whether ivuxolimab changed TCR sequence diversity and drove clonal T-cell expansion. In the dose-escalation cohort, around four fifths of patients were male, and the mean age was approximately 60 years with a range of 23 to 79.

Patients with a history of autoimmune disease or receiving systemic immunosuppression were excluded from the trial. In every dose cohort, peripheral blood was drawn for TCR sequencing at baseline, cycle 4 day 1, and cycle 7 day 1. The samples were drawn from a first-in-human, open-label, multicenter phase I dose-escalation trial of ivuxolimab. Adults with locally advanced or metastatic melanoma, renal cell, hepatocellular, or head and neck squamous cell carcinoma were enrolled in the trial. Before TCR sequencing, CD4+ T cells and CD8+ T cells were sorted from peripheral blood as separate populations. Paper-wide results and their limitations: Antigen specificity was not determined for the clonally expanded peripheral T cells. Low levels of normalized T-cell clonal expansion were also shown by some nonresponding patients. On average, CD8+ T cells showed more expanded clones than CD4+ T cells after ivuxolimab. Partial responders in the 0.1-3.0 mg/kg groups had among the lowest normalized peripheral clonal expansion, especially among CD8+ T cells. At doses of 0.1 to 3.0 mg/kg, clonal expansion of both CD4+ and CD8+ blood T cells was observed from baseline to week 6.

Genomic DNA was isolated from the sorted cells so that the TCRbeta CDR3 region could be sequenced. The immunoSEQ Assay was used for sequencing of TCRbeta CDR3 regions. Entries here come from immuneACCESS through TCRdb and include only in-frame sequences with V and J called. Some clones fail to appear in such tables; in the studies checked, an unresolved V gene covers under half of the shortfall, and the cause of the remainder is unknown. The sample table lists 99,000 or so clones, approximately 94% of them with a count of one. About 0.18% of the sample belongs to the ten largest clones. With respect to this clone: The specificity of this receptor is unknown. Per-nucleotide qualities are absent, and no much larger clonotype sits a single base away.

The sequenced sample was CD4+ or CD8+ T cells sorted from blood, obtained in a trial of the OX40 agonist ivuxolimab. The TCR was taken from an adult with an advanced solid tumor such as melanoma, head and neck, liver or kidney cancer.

The bases are TGTGCCAGCACCGCCGGGACAGGGGTCAATCAGCCCCAGCATTTT. This translates into CASTAGTGVNQPQHF. The chain employs TRBV27 and TRBJ1-5, and 10 junction bases match TRBD1. Its CDR3 holds 15 amino acids, cysteine through phenylalanine. Kept here is only the CDR3 DNA, which spans 45 bases and is read in frame from base 1. As encoded in the germline V gene (reference sequence), CDR1 is MNHEY while CDR2 is SMNVEV. V is pruned by 7 bases and J by 3 bases, leaving 6 bases of the junction without a gene match.